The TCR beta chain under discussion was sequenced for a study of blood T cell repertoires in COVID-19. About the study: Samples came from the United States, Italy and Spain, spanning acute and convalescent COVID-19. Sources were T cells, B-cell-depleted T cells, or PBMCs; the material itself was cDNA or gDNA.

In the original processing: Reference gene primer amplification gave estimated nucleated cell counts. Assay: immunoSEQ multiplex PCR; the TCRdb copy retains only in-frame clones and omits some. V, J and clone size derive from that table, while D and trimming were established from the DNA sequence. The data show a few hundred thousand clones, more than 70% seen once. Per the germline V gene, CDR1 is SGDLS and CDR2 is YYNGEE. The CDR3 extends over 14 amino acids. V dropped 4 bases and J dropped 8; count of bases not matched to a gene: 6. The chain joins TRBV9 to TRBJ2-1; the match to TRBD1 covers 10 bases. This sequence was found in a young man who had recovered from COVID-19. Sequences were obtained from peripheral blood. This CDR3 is CASSPGTGVDEQFF. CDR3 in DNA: TGTGCCAGCAGCCCCGGGACAGGGGTTGATGAGCAGTTCTTC. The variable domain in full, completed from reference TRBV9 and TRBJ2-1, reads DSGVTQTPKHLITATGQRVTLRCSPRSGDLSVYWYQQSLDQGLQFLIQYYNGEERAKGNILERFSAQQFPDLHSELNLSSLELGDSALYFCASSPGTGVDEQFFGPGTRLTVL.